One and the same sample provided the 21 T cell receptor beta chains below, sequenced in a study of T cell repertoires in cytomegalovirus infection. Each CDR3 protein is one row after TCRdb ran MiXCR on the reads. The table shows approximately 730,000 distinct CDR3 sequences, with around 35% occurring only once. Antigens for these TCRs are unknown. The sequences come from cultured PBMCs, collected from culture after CMV antigen stimulation. The receptors shown here come from a human donor in good health (CMV status not recorded). Some clones in this sample may be carry-over from other donors' samples.

This clonotype was counted at least ten times. The CDR3 nucleotides are TGTGCCAGCAGTTCGGGACGGTATTCACCCCTCCACTTT. Its translation: CASSSGRYSPLHF. The V and J genes are TRBV12-3 or TRBV12-4 and TRBJ1-6; D is perhaps TRBD1 (5 bases). The CDR3 runs to 13 residues. Deletions cut 4 bases from V and 8 bases from J, with 9 bases between.

This clonotype was picked up many times. This chain uses TRBV7-2 with TRBJ2-3; D assignment may be TRBD1 or TRBD2 (5 bases each). The V end lost 5 bases, the J end lost 1 base, and 16 bases lay between the germline ends. Germline V gene data show CDR1 as SGHTA and CDR2 as FQGNSA. The CDR3 totals 16 residues. The CDR3 bases are TGTGCCAGCAGCCTCGATGGGGCCGGGGGCACAGATACGCAGTATTTT. Its translation is CASSLDGAGGTDTQYF.

CDR3 nucleotides: TGTGCCAGCAGTTCAGGGGACAGCGAAGACCAAGAGACCCAGTACTTC. Its translation: CASSSGDSEDQETQYF. The gene calls are TRBV12-3 or TRBV12-4 and TRBJ2-5, with TRBD1 matching over 7 bases. The V segment lost 4 bases and the J segment 0 bases; nucleotides outside the gene matches: 8. This CDR3 has 16 amino acids.

This clonotype has just a few counts. The rearrangement joins TRBV15 to TRBJ2-7; 7 nucleotides line up with TRBD2. V shed 0 bases, J shed 1 base, and the junction held 15 bases outside the gene matches. This CDR3 is 19 amino acids long. The V gene's germline CDR1 is LNHNV and CDR2 YYDKDF (reference sequence). This CDR3 reads CATSRDLAARGLRSYEQYF. The CDR3 DNA reads TGTGCCACCAGCAGAGATCTAGCGGCACGCGGCTTAAGGTCCTACGAGCAGTACTTC.

This sequence joins TRBV12-3 or TRBV12-4 and TRBJ2-5, with 8 nucleotides matching TRBD2. V lost 5 bases to trimming and J lost 5 bases; unmatched junction nucleotides: 10. This CDR3 has 15 amino acids. In DNA, the CDR3 is TGTGCCAGCAGTCGTCGGACTAGCTATGAGGAGACCCAGTACTTC. Translating it yields CASSRRTSYEETQYF.

This clonotype was recorded at least ten times. This chain uses TRBV7-2 with TRBJ2-1, with D perhaps matching TRBD2 (7 bases). Trimming shortened V by 2 bases and J by 2 bases, and 13 bases separated the two germline ends. This CDR3 has 16 residues. Germline CDR1 and CDR2: SGHTA and FQGNSA. This CDR3 reads CASSLSGGFTYNEQFF. The CDR3 coding sequence is TGTGCCAGCAGCTTATCGGGGGGCTTCACCTACAATGAGCAGTTCTTC. Filled out from reference TRBV7-2 and TRBJ2-1, the complete variable domain reads GAGVSQSPSNKVTEKGKDVELRCDPISGHTALYWYRQSLGQGLEFLIYFQGNSAPDKSGLPSDRFSAERTGGSVSTLTIQRTQQEDSAVYLCASSLSGGFTYNEQFFGPGTRLTVL.

V and J are TRBV5-1 and TRBJ1-1, with 7 positions matching TRBD1. CDR1 and CDR2 from the germline V gene are SGHRS and YFSETQ. CDR3 length: 17 amino acids. Unmatched junction bases numbered 13, after V lost 0 bases and J lost 5 bases. The CDR3 DNA is TGCGCCAGCAGCTTGGAGGGGTCGGACAGGCCGACTACTGAAGCTTTCTTT. Residues: CASSLEGSDRPTTEAFF.

The chain combines TRBV20-1 with TRBJ1-5, with D possibly being TRBD1 (6 bases). CDR1 is DFQATT and CDR2 is SNEGSKA in the germline V gene (reference sequence). V lost 0 bases, J lost 6 bases, and 12 bases lay in between. The CDR3 is made up of 14 amino acids. The CDR3 sequence is CSARDHRASQPQHF. The CDR3 region has the DNA TGCAGTGCTAGAGATCACAGGGCAAGTCAGCCCCAGCATTTT.

The chain couples TRBV10-3 to TRBJ2-1; TRBD2 aligns across 7 bases. The CDR3 is made up of 14 amino acids. Per germline, CDR1 ENHRY and CDR2 SYGVKD. CDR3 sequence reads: CATQNQRDDNEQFF. The CDR3 region has the DNA TGTGCAACTCAGAACCAGCGGGACGACAATGAGCAGTTCTTC.

The genes are TRBV12-3 or TRBV12-4 and TRBJ2-1; maybe TRBD1 (6 bases). The CDR3 length is 13 residues. V was clipped by 6 bases and J by 8 bases, with 14 bases between them. CDR3 DNA sequence: TGTGCCAGCAGGACACAGGGTACGCATGAGCAGTTCTTC. Translating gives CASRTQGTHEQFF.

This clonotype was found a few times. This chain links TRBV20-1 with TRBJ2-5; no definite D call. CDR1 is DFQATT, CDR2 SNEGSKA, per germline (reference sequence). The length of the CDR3 is 12 residues. With 3 bases removed from V and 2 bases from J, the gap between germline ends came to 7 bases. The DNA for the CDR3 is TGCAGTGCTAGTCCCGTTCAAGAGACCCAGTACTTC. This gives the protein CSASPVQETQYF.

This clonotype has a single count. This chain uses TRBV20-1 with TRBJ2-7; TRBD2 is a possible D gene (6 bases). Trimming shortened V by 4 bases and J by 4 bases, and 8 bases separated the two germline ends. Germline-derived CDR1 and CDR2 are DFQATT and SNEGSKA (reference sequence). The CDR3 runs to 11 residues. CDR3 coding DNA: TGCAGTGCTACGACTAGTTACGAGCAGTACTTC. It specifies CSATTSYEQYF.

V usage is TRBV2 and J usage is TRBJ1-4; tentative D call: TRBD1 (6 bases). From germline, CDR1 is SNHLY and CDR2 FYNNEI. The CDR3 length is 14 residues. V dropped 3 bases and J dropped 4 bases, with 9 bases sitting between them. CDR3 bases: TGTGCCAGCAGTGAGGGCAGGGGTAATGAAAAACTGTTTTTT. This codes for CASSEGRGNEKLFF.

The genes are TRBV4-1 and TRBJ1-2; a possible D gene is TRBD1 (5 bases). Trimming stripped 1 base from V and 5 bases from J, with 20 bases between. Germline V CDR1 and CDR2: MGHRA, YSYEKL. This CDR3 is 17 amino acids long. CDR3 in amino acids: CASSQGGAGRLGYGYTF. As DNA, the CDR3 is TGCGCCAGCAGCCAAGGTGGGGCGGGGAGGCTAGGATATGGCTACACCTTC.

This clonotype has more than one count but fewer than ten. This sequence joins TRBV20-1 and TRBJ2-7; perhaps TRBD2 as D (5 bases). Germline-derived CDR1 and CDR2 are DFQATT and SNEGSKA (reference sequence). The CDR3 runs to 13 residues. Trimming took off 4 bases at V and 6 bases at J, with 16 bases between the two ends. The DNA of the CDR3 is TGCAGTGCTACCCTTCGGGGTCGTGGCGAGCAGTACTTC. Its protein is CSATLRGRGEQYF.

The chain recombines TRBV12-3 or TRBV12-4 with TRBJ2-3; 8 bases fit TRBD1. V dropped 1 base and J dropped 3; count of bases not matched to a gene: 15. The CDR3 covers 19 residues. The CDR3 reads CASSLVRGRGLPKTDTQYF. Written as DNA, the CDR3 is TGTGCCAGCAGTTTAGTCAGGGGGCGAGGACTCCCCAAGACAGATACGCAGTATTTT.

This chain joins TRBV15 and TRBJ2-2; D unresolved. V shed 4 bases and J shed 6 bases, with 9 bases lying between them. The germline gives CDR1 LNHNV, CDR2 YYDKDF (reference sequence). This CDR3 spans 13 amino acids. The CDR3 spells CATSMTRPGELFF. DNA of the CDR3: TGTGCCACCAGCATGACAAGACCCGGGGAGCTGTTTTTT.

This clonotype occurred many times. The rearrangement joins TRBV7-4 to TRBJ1-5; D is possibly TRBD1 (5 bases). CDR1 is SGHVT, CDR2 SQSDAQ, per germline. The V end lost 5 bases, the J end lost 2 bases, and 22 bases lay between the germline ends. This CDR3 has 18 amino acids. The CDR3 loop reads CASSTGRLGAVGNQPQHF. The CDR3 nucleotides are TGTGCCAGCAGCACGGGACGCCTGGGCGCCGTCGGCAATCAGCCCCAGCATTTT.

The V and J genes are TRBV7-2 and TRBJ1-4, with D perhaps matching TRBD1 (5 bases). V gave up 1 base and J gave up 11 bases, with 14 bases separating them. Germline V gives CDR1 SGHTA, CDR2 FQGNSA. CDR3 length: 14 amino acids. The CDR3 DNA is TGTGCCAGCAGCTTAGGCAGGGCTCAAGAGAAACTGTTTTTT. It specifies CASSLGRAQEKLFF.

The chain carries TRBV11-2 and TRBJ2-3, with 9 bases fitting TRBD2. V gave up 1 base and J gave up 1 base; unmatched junction bases: 12. Germline V lookup: CDR1 SGHAT, CDR2 FQNNGV. There are 19 residues in the CDR3. The CDR3 region has the DNA TGTGCCAGCAGCTTAGTGGGCGGGAGGGCCCGTATCGGCACAGATACGCAGTATTTT. Translated: CASSLVGGRARIGTDTQYF.

This clonotype appeared many times. The V and J genes are TRBV7-2 and TRBJ1-5, with TRBD1 as a possible D gene (6 bases). The CDR3 has 14 amino acids. Germline CDR1 is SGHTA and CDR2 is FQGNSA. V was clipped by 5 bases and J by 7 bases, with 15 bases between them. The CDR3 region is CASSPGQGRQPQHF. The CDR3 DNA follows: TGTGCCAGCAGCCCGGGGCAGGGGAGACAGCCCCAGCATTTT.